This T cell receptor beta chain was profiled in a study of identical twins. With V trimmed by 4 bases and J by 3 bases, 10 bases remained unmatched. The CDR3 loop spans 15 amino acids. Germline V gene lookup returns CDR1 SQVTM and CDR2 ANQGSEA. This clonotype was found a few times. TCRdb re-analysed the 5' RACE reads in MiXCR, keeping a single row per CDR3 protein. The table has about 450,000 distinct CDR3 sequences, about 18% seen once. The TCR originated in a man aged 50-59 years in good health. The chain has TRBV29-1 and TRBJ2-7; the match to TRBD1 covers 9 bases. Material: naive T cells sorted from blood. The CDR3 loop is CSVVGADRGGYEQYF. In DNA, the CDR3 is TGCAGCGTTGTGGGGGCGGACAGGGGAGGCTACGAGCAGTACTTC.